The following is a TCR beta chain sequence with its context. Its matching antigen is unknown. This CDR3 spans 13 amino acids. Germline trimming cut 7 bases from V and 2 bases from J; bases unmatched to any gene: 3. Looked up from germline, CDR1 is ENHRY and CDR2 is SYGVKD. These data originate in a study of PD-1 blockade in classical Hodgkin lymphoma. Study conclusions and caveats: The origin of the repertoire differences remains undefined, with disease activity or prior therapy as possible causes. Before treatment, TCR diversity in newly diagnosed patients was reportedly lower than in healthy donors.

Every single patient, without exception, relapsed after autologous stem cell transplantation, and brentuximab vedotin exposure varied. Complete response, partial response or progressive disease constituted the best response categories observed. Libraries were prepared by immunoSEQ multiplex PCR; TCRdb keeps only in-frame clonotypes and omits some of them. The sample yields 95,000 to 100,000 clones, around 89% seen once. The chain employs TRBV10-3 and TRBJ2-3; 7 bases are a match to TRBD2. This sequence originates from a human donor with classical Hodgkin lymphoma. The specimen comprised peripheral blood mononuclear cells (PBMCs), sampled before the second cycle of nivolumab. The CDR3 protein is CAIKGTTTDTQYF. In DNA form, the CDR3 reads TGTGCCATCAAGGGGACTACCACAGATACGCAGTATTTT.